This TCR beta chain derives from a study of identical twins. The CDR3 is 16 amino acids. The V gene's germline CDR1 is SGHTA and CDR2 FQGNSA. V was clipped by 1 base and J by 1 base, with 14 bases between them. Study results and caveats: The study reached conclusions through statistical analysis that was cross-sectional, not following the same donors. Weaker excess twin sharing was observed in beta out-of-frame sequences.

This clonotype was counted at least ten times. Its matching antigen is unknown. Each cDNA held unique molecular identifiers, and template switching gave it a universal primer site. TCRdb itself ran the 5' RACE reads through MiXCR, one entry per CDR3 protein. The data contain 700,000 or so distinct CDR3 sequences, over 8.5% of them seen just once; the ten biggest clones take up around 0.98%. This sample also appeared in a second study, on yellow fever vaccine responses in identical twins.

J is TRBJ2-7 and V is TRBV7-2; D could derive from TRBD1 or TRBD2 (5 bases each). The source of this sequence is a young woman in good health. Sequenced: PBMCs. The chain's CDR3 is CASSLDGATVSYEQYF. CDR3 coding DNA: TGTGCCAGCAGCTTAGACGGGGCCACGGTTTCCTACGAGCAGTACTTC.